One sample yielded the 26 T cell receptor beta chains listed below, sequenced in a study of cytomegalovirus exposure and HLA in healthy donors. Vbeta (60) and Jbeta (13) primers were used in the PCR. TCRdb's table, derived via immunoSEQ multiplex PCR, lists solely in-frame clones and lacks some. This table has around 200,000 clones, about 80% appearing once. Sequences were obtained from PBMCs. Every receptor here comes from a young man in good health and CMV-seronegative.

The CDR3 DNA is TGTGCCAGCAGCCCCGACCCGGGACAGCTGAACACTGAAGCTTTCTTT. This gives the protein CASSPDPGQLNTEAFF. This sequence joins TRBV4-2 and TRBJ1-1; 7 nucleotides align to TRBD1. CDR1 and CDR2 from the germline V gene are LGHNA and YNFKEQ. V dropped 4 bases and J dropped 0; count of bases not matched to a gene: 8. The CDR3 is made up of 16 amino acids.

The V call is TRBV6-1, the J call TRBJ2-3; D unresolved. V dropped 2 bases and J dropped 0 bases, with 3 bases sitting between them. Per germline, CDR1 MNHNS and CDR2 SASEGT. The CDR3 contains 13 residues. CDR3 loop: CASSEQSTDTQYF. DNA for the CDR3: TGTGCCAGCAGTGAACAGAGCACAGATACGCAGTATTTT.

This clone was seen a single time. V and J are TRBV27 and TRBJ2-7, with D perhaps matching TRBD2 (6 bases). Germline CDR1 MNHEY, CDR2 SMNVEV (reference sequence). This CDR3 is built from 15 residues. Trimming took off 1 base at V and 0 bases at J, with 10 bases between the two ends. CDR3 coding DNA: TGTGCCAGCAGTTTATGGCGGGGTAGCTCCTACGAGCAGTACTTC. Translated: CASSLWRGSSYEQYF.

The chain recombines TRBV27 with TRBJ2-1; 7 bases fit TRBD2. The J segment lost 7 bases and the V segment lost 3 bases, leaving 3 bases of the junction unmatched. This CDR3 region has 13 residues. Germline V lookup: CDR1 MNHEY, CDR2 SMNVEV (reference sequence). The CDR3 region has the DNA TGTGCCAGCAGTTTGTTTAGCGGGAATGAGCAGTTCTTC. Protein: CASSLFSGNEQFF.

The chain combines TRBV6-4 with TRBJ2-3; 9 bases line up with TRBD2. Trimming at V came to 0 bases and at J to 4 bases, leaving 11 bases not matched to a gene. The CDR3 consists of 18 residues. The V gene's germline CDR1 is MRHNA and CDR2 SNTAGT. CDR3 amino acids: CASSDSTGLAGVPDTQYF. The CDR3 DNA reads TGTGCCAGCAGTGACTCGACTGGCTTAGCGGGAGTTCCAGATACGCAGTATTTT.

The chain employs TRBV7-9 and TRBJ1-1, with D unclear. V gave up 3 bases and J gave up 3 bases, with 8 bases separating them. There are 13 residues in the CDR3. Per germline, CDR1 SEHNR and CDR2 FQNEAQ (reference sequence). Written as DNA, the CDR3 is TGTGCCAGCAGCTTGCAGTCGCACACTGAAGCTTTCTTT. Translation gives CASSLQSHTEAFF.

The chain joins TRBV7-9 to TRBJ2-7; the match to TRBD1 covers 7 bases. CDR1 is SEHNR, CDR2 FQNEAQ, per germline (reference sequence). The CDR3 covers 15 residues. With 6 bases clipped from V and 0 bases from J, the junction kept 8 bases outside the gene matches. CDR3 in amino acids: CASSYQGVSSYEQYF. CDR3 nucleotide sequence: TGTGCCAGCAGTTACCAGGGGGTAAGCTCCTACGAGCAGTACTTC.

The V and J genes are TRBV7-3 and TRBJ2-7; 9 nucleotides match TRBD1. Germline trimming cut 3 bases from V and 5 bases from J; bases unmatched to any gene: 8. The CDR3 consists of 15 residues. Germline-derived CDR1 and CDR2 are SGHTA and FQGTGA. CDR3 sequence reads: CASSFSGTGLNEQYF. CDR3 in DNA: TGTGCCAGCAGCTTCTCCGGGACAGGGTTGAACGAGCAGTACTTC.

The chain joins TRBV9 to TRBJ1-3; a possible D gene is TRBD1 (5 bases). The V end lost 4 bases, the J end lost 0 bases, and 8 bases lay between the germline ends. In germline, CDR1 is SGDLS, CDR2 YYNGEE. This CDR3 region has 14 residues. CDR3 sequence reads: CASSPDSSGNTIYF. The DNA for the CDR3 is TGTGCCAGCAGCCCCGACAGCTCTGGAAACACCATATATTTT.

The genes are TRBV19 and TRBJ2-3; D is uncertain. This CDR3 comprises 14 residues. V lost 5 bases and J 1 base, leaving 10 bases between the germline ends. Germline V lookup: CDR1 LNHDA, CDR2 SQIVND (reference sequence). This CDR3 is CASSHGWGTDTQYF. The CDR3 DNA reads as TGTGCCAGTAGTCACGGGTGGGGCACAGATACGCAGTATTTT.

The genes are TRBV10-3 and TRBJ2-7, with TRBD1 matching 8 bases. V gave up 10 bases and J gave up 5 bases; unmatched junction bases: 7. The CDR3 extends over 12 amino acids. Germline CDR1 is ENHRY and CDR2 is SYGVKD. CDR3 bases: TGTGCCACCTCAGGGGGCGGGGACGAGCAGTACTTC. Translated: CATSGGGDEQYF.

This rearrangement joins TRBV6-6 to TRBJ2-5; D might be TRBD2 (5 bases). Germline V CDR1 and CDR2: MNHNY, SVGAGI (reference sequence). Trimming left V 6 bases short and J 2 bases short, with 13 bases between. The CDR3 is 14 residues long. The CDR3 DNA is TGTGCCAGCAGCCGCTCGGACTGGCAAGAGACCCAGTACTTC. It is translated as CASSRSDWQETQYF.

The gene calls are TRBV14 and TRBJ1-3; D may be TRBD1 (6 bases). The CDR3 sequence is 16 residues long. V lost 6 bases to trimming and J lost 1 base, with 16 bases between them. From germline, CDR1 is SGHDN and CDR2 FVKESK. CDR3 nucleotides: TGTGCCAGCAGTCAACAGGGTAGCGGTTCTGGAAACACCATATATTTT. The encoded protein is CASSQQGSGSGNTIYF.

This clone was counted only a few times. DNA for the CDR3: TGTGCCAGCAGCTTGTCCGGAGGACACCAAGAGACCCAGTACTTC. It codes for CASSLSGGHQETQYF. The chain has TRBV5-5 and TRBJ2-5, with D maybe TRBD2 (5 bases). The CDR3 is made up of 15 amino acids. The V end lost 1 base, the J end lost 0 bases, and 10 bases lay between the germline ends. Per the germline V gene, CDR1 is SGHKS and CDR2 is YYEKEE (reference sequence).

This clone was counted a few times. This chain joins TRBV5-1 and TRBJ2-3; D is possibly TRBD1 (5 bases). Trimming removed 3 bases at V and 1 base at J, with 12 bases between. The CDR3 contains 15 residues. The germline gives CDR1 SGHRS, CDR2 YFSETQ. This CDR3 is CASSSPGIGTDTQYF. The CDR3 bases are TGCGCCAGCAGCTCCCCAGGGATCGGCACAGATACGCAGTATTTT.

J is TRBJ1-1 and V is TRBV19, with D perhaps TRBD1 (6 bases). The CDR3 covers 13 residues. Between the trimmed V and J ends, which lost 5 bases and 0 bases, there was a span of 7 bases. Germline CDR1 and CDR2: LNHDA and SQIVND (reference sequence). Here the CDR3 DNA reads TGTGCCAGTAGTCGGACAGTGAACACTGAAGCTTTCTTT. This translates into CASSRTVNTEAFF.

The chain combines TRBV18 with TRBJ1-1; TRBD1 might be the D (5 bases). Germline lookup yields CDR1 KGHSH and CDR2 LQKENI. CDR3 size: 13 residues. Trimming shortened V by 0 bases and J by 8 bases, and 10 bases separated the two germline ends. The CDR3, as DNA: TGTGCCAGCTCACCACCCGGCAGGGTCGAAGCTTTCTTT. It codes for CASSPPGRVEAFF.

The chain recombines TRBV6-1 with TRBJ2-2, with TRBD2 matching over 7 bases. Trimming took 6 bases from V and 7 from J; bases not matched to a gene: 8. Germline CDR1 MNHNS, CDR2 SASEGT. This CDR3 contains 14 residues. Here the CDR3 DNA reads TGTGCCAGCAGGGAAAGGACGGGAGGCGGGGAGCTGTTTTTT. Translated, it gives CASRERTGGGELFF.

Only one count was recorded for this clone. The chain uses TRBV7-6 and TRBJ2-7; TRBD2 might be the D (6 bases). This CDR3 contains 12 residues. CDR1 and CDR2 (germline): SGHVS, FNYEAQ. V gave up 8 bases and J gave up 1 base, with 9 bases separating them. For the CDR3, the DNA is TGTGCCAGCGCGGGGCAGTCCTACGAGCAGTACTTC. Encoded protein: CASAGQSYEQYF.

The chain is built from TRBV4-1 and TRBJ2-7; 10 bases line up with TRBD2. J was trimmed by 3 bases and V by 5 bases; bases with no gene match: 10. CDR1 is MGHRA, CDR2 YSYEKL, per germline. This CDR3 has 16 amino acids. The CDR3 sequence: CASSLRRGLADYEQYF. CDR3 coding DNA: TGCGCCAGCAGCTTACGCCGCGGACTAGCGGACTACGAGCAGTACTTC.

The chain carries TRBV5-1 and TRBJ1-4; no firm D call. Germline CDR1 SGHRS, CDR2 YFSETQ. The CDR3 consists of 15 residues. With 3 bases removed from V and 4 bases from J, the gap between germline ends came to 13 bases. The CDR3 nucleotides read TGCGCCAGCAGCTCCCGGGGTCCGTATAATGAAAAACTGTTTTTT. Its translation is CASSSRGPYNEKLFF. Drawing the rest from reference TRBV5-1 and TRBJ1-4, the complete variable domain is KAGVTQTPRYLIKTRGQQVTLSCSPISGHRSVSWYQQTPGQGLQFLFEYFSETQRNKGNFPGRFSGRQFSNSRSEMNVSTLELGDSALYLCASSSRGPYNEKLFFGSGTQLSVL.

This clone was detected a few times. The chain employs TRBV2 and TRBJ1-5; TRBD1 matches at 8 bases. Losses at the gene ends were 6 bases for V and 6 bases for J; bases not matched to a gene: 10. This CDR3 comprises 15 residues. Germline-derived CDR1 and CDR2 are SNHLY and FYNNEI. CDR3 sequence: CASRTTGEVGQPQHF. The CDR3 nucleotides read TGTGCCAGCAGAACGACAGGGGAGGTGGGTCAGCCCCAGCATTTT.

This clone has just one count. The V call is TRBV28, the J call TRBJ1-5; the D gene is possibly TRBD1 (6 bases). The CDR3 is made up of 16 amino acids. Germline CDR1 reads MDHEN; CDR2 reads SYDVKM. Trimming removed 7 bases from V and 0 bases from J, with 16 bases in between. This CDR3 is CASKSGGSYSNQPQHF. The CDR3 nucleotides read TGTGCCAGCAAGAGTGGGGGCAGTTATAGCAATCAGCCCCAGCATTTT.

The chain is built from TRBV28 and TRBJ2-3; no definite D call. The germline V gene has CDR1 MDHEN and CDR2 SYDVKM. Trimming took off 6 bases at V and 1 base at J, with 8 bases between the two ends. The CDR3 covers 13 residues. CDR3 sequence reads: CASRPGGTDTQYF. The CDR3 nucleotides read TGTGCCAGCAGACCGGGTGGCACAGATACGCAGTATTTT. Together with reference TRBV28 and TRBJ2-3, the CDR3 gives the full variable domain: DVKVTQSSRYLVKRTGEKVFLECVQDMDHENMFWYRQDPGLGLRLIYFSYDVKMKEKGDIPEGYSVSREKKERFSLILESASTNQTSMYLCASRPGGTDTQYFGPGTRLTVL.

This clone showed up just once. The chain links TRBV7-6 to TRBJ1-5; D not certain. The V gene lost 3 bases and the J gene lost 5 bases, with 8 bases spanning the gap. The CDR3 is 13 residues long. Germline V CDR1 and CDR2: SGHVS, FNYEAQ. In DNA, the CDR3 is TGTGCCAGCAGCTTTATCGGGGATCAGCCCCAGCATTTT. It specifies CASSFIGDQPQHF.

This clone was seen more than once but under ten times. The rearrangement links TRBV29-1 to TRBJ2-3; 8 bases are shared with TRBD1. After removal of 6 bases from V and 2 bases from J, the junction contained 13 bases not matched to a gene. Per germline, CDR1 SQVTM and CDR2 ANQGSEA. The CDR3 consists of 16 residues. In nucleotides, the CDR3 is TGCAGCGTCCCCACGGGGAGGACAGGGTCCACAGATACGCAGTATTTT. It is translated as CSVPTGRTGSTDTQYF.